The 21 T cell receptor beta chains presented below share a single source sample, sequenced in a study of identical twins. TCRdb passed the 5' RACE reads through MiXCR, listing each CDR3 protein once. This sample has 640,000 or so distinct CDR3 sequences, with around 6.1% found just once. The sequencing input was naive T cells sorted from blood. The receptors were gathered from a young man in good health.

Ten or more counts support this clonotype. V usage is TRBV5-1 and J usage is TRBJ2-3; no clear D gene. CDR1 SGHRS and CDR2 YFSETQ come from the germline V gene. This CDR3 has 16 residues. Between the trimmed V and J ends, which lost 2 bases and 6 bases, there was a span of 19 bases. DNA of the CDR3: TGCGCCAGCAGCTTTTCAGGACGCGTAGGCGGCGATACGCAGTATTTT. Amino acid sequence: CASSFSGRVGGDTQYF.

J is TRBJ1-5 and V is TRBV7-2; D might be TRBD1 (5 bases). This CDR3 is 13 amino acids long. Trimming pared 5 bases from V and 5 bases from J, leaving 10 bases between. Germline V gene data show CDR1 as SGHTA and CDR2 as FQGNSA. The CDR3 loop is CASSVSGDQPQHF. The DNA of the CDR3 is TGTGCCAGCAGCGTGTCGGGGGATCAGCCCCAGCATTTT. The variable domain in full, completed from reference TRBV7-2 and TRBJ1-5, reads GAGVSQSPSNKVTEKGKDVELRCDPISGHTALYWYRQSLGQGLEFLIYFQGNSAPDKSGLPSDRFSAERTGGSVSTLTIQRTQQEDSAVYLCASSVSGDQPQHFGDGTRLSIL.

This clonotype turned up a few times. The chain has TRBV10-3 and TRBJ2-5; 10 bases agree with TRBD2. Germline lookup yields CDR1 ENHRY and CDR2 SYGVKD. The J segment lost 7 bases and the V segment lost 6 bases, leaving 14 bases of the junction unmatched. The CDR3 totals 16 residues. CDR3 amino acids: CAIRPGLAEGDGTQYF. In DNA, the CDR3 is TGTGCCATCAGGCCTGGACTAGCGGAGGGGGACGGGACCCAGTACTTC.

The rearrangement uses TRBV4-3 and TRBJ2-6, with D perhaps TRBD1 (6 bases). Germline CDR1 and CDR2: LGHNA and YSLEER. The V gene lost 0 bases and the J gene lost 0 bases, with 12 bases spanning the gap. The CDR3 is 18 amino acids. CDR3 nucleotide sequence: TGCGCCAGCAGCCAAGACTGGGGACATATCTCTGGGGCCAACGTCCTGACTTTC. Its protein product is CASSQDWGHISGANVLTF.

The V gene is TRBV5-1, the J gene TRBJ2-1; D remains unclear. The CDR3 covers 13 residues. Trimming removed 0 bases at V and 8 bases at J, with 9 bases between. Germline V lookup: CDR1 SGHRS, CDR2 YFSETQ. The chain's CDR3 is CASSLAGQYEQFF. CDR3 bases: TGCGCCAGCAGCTTGGCCGGCCAGTATGAGCAGTTCTTC.

The sample holds a few counts of this clonotype. V is TRBV5-5 and J is TRBJ2-1, with TRBD2 matching 12 bases. The ends lost 4 bases at V and 6 bases at J; junction bases unmatched: 8. The CDR3 covers 16 residues. Per the germline V gene, CDR1 is SGHKS and CDR2 is YYEKEE (reference sequence). This chain's CDR3 is CASSTGLAGSFNEQFF. The CDR3 DNA sequence: TGTGCCAGCAGCACCGGACTAGCGGGATCTTTCAATGAGCAGTTCTTC.

This clonotype came up a few times. The rearrangement joins TRBV3-1 to TRBJ2-1; the match to TRBD2 covers 8 bases. The V and J ends lost 0 bases and 9 bases, in that order; junction bases with no gene match: 10. From germline, CDR1 is LGHDT and CDR2 YNNKEL (reference sequence). This CDR3 region has 16 residues. The CDR3 DNA is TGTGCCAGCAGCCAAGATCTAACACGGGAGGGGGGTGAGCAGTTCTTC. Protein: CASSQDLTREGGEQFF.

This chain uses TRBV5-1 with TRBJ1-4, with 7 nucleotides matching TRBD1. The CDR3 runs to 16 residues. Germline V gene lookup returns CDR1 SGHRS and CDR2 YFSETQ. V lost 4 bases to trimming and J lost 5 bases; unmatched junction nucleotides: 11. CDR3 sequence reads: CASSPQLGQENEKLFF. The CDR3 nucleotides read TGCGCCAGCAGCCCTCAGCTTGGACAGGAGAATGAAAAACTGTTTTTT.

At least ten counts were recorded for this clonotype. This sequence joins TRBV12-3 or TRBV12-4 and TRBJ2-2, with D hard to call. The CDR3 is 12 residues long. The V end lost 9 bases, the J end lost 5 bases, and 10 bases lay between the germline ends. CDR3 in amino acids: CASSQPTGELFF. CDR3 DNA sequence: TGTGCCAGTTCCCAACCGACCGGGGAGCTGTTTTTT.

This clonotype was detected ten times or more. CDR3 loop: CASRTSGEYNEQFF. In DNA form, the CDR3 reads TGTGCCAGCAGAACTAGCGGGGAGTACAATGAGCAGTTCTTC. The chain links TRBV12-3 or TRBV12-4 to TRBJ2-1; 10 nucleotides match TRBD2. V dropped 6 bases and J dropped 4; count of bases not matched to a gene: 3. This CDR3 is 14 amino acids long.

This clonotype was seen at least ten times. The chain links TRBV7-9 to TRBJ2-2; D unclear. The V and J ends lost 6 bases and 5 bases respectively, with 10 bases between them. This CDR3 is built from 13 residues. CDR1 and CDR2 (germline): SEHNR, FQNEAQ (reference sequence). CDR3 DNA: TGTGCCAGCAGATCTACAGTGACCGGGGAGCTGTTTTTT. It codes for CASRSTVTGELFF. Full variable domain (outside the CDR3, taken from reference TRBV7-9 and TRBJ2-2): DTGVSQNPRHKITKRGQNVTFRCDPISEHNRLYWYRQTLGQGPEFLTYFQNEAQLEKSRLLSDRFSAERPKGSFSTLEIQRTEQGDSAMYLCASRSTVTGELFFGEGSRLTVL.

This clonotype came up many times. V gene TRBV20-1 combines with J gene TRBJ1-1; D might be TRBD1 (5 bases). Trimming shortened V by 6 bases and J by 6 bases, and 23 bases separated the two germline ends. The germline V gene encodes CDR1 DFQATT and CDR2 SNEGSKA (reference sequence). The length of the CDR3 is 15 residues. The CDR3 is CSAGEDQGTPAEAFF. CDR3 sequence (DNA): TGCAGTGCCGGCGAAGATCAGGGTACCCCAGCTGAAGCTTTCTTT.

The chain uses TRBV11-2 and TRBJ2-1; D could derive from TRBD1 or TRBD2 (6 bases each). The germline V gene has CDR1 SGHAT and CDR2 FQNNGV. Trimming stripped 1 base from V and 3 bases from J, with 19 bases between. The CDR3 totals 18 residues. The CDR3, as DNA: TGTGCCAGCAGCTTAGTGAAGGGGGGACACGCGAACTACAATGAGCAGTTCTTC. This codes for CASSLVKGGHANYNEQFF.

This clonotype has ten or more counts. The gene calls are TRBV7-9 and TRBJ2-7; TRBD1 matches at 10 bases. The ends lost 6 bases at V and 5 bases at J; junction bases unmatched: 10. This CDR3 is built from 15 residues. Germline loops: CDR1 SEHNR, CDR2 FQNEAQ (reference sequence). This CDR3 is CASSLPGQGYDEQYF. CDR3 DNA sequence: TGTGCCAGCAGTTTACCGGGACAGGGGTACGACGAGCAGTACTTC.

This chain joins TRBV12-3 or TRBV12-4 and TRBJ1-4; 11 bases are a match to TRBD1. This CDR3 contains 16 residues. The J segment lost 8 bases and the V segment lost 3 bases, leaving 8 bases of the junction unmatched. The CDR3 nucleotides are TGTGCCAGCAGTTTCGCGGACAGGGGGCAGGAGGAAAAACTGTTTTTT. The encoded protein is CASSFADRGQEEKLFF.

This clonotype was detected only a few times. The genes are TRBV5-1 and TRBJ2-4; D is unresolved. CDR3 length: 13 residues. The germline gives CDR1 SGHRS, CDR2 YFSETQ. V was pared by 0 bases and J by 3 bases, with 4 bases between. In DNA form, the CDR3 reads TGCGCCAGCAGCTTGGAAGACAAAAACATTCAGTACTTC. It encodes CASSLEDKNIQYF.

The chain combines TRBV7-2 with TRBJ2-1; D may be TRBD1 or TRBD2 (5 bases each). Trimming removed 5 bases from V and 8 bases from J, with 19 bases in between. The CDR3 has 15 amino acids. Germline loops: CDR1 SGHTA, CDR2 FQGNSA. CDR3 nucleotides: TGTGCCAGCAGCATCGGGACCGACGTGAAGGATGAGCAGTTCTTC. Encoded protein: CASSIGTDVKDEQFF.

The gene calls are TRBV9 and TRBJ2-5; TRBD1 matches 9 bases. The trim removed 4 bases at V and 1 base at J, leaving 8 bases unmatched. This CDR3 spans 16 amino acids. The germline CDR1 and CDR2 sequences are SGDLS and YYNGEE. The CDR3, as DNA: TGTGCCAGCAGCCAGTGGACAGGGGAGGGCCAAGAGACCCAGTACTTC. Its translation is CASSQWTGEGQETQYF.

This clonotype was counted between two and nine times. The rearrangement links TRBV6-2 or TRBV6-3 to TRBJ2-5; D might be TRBD1 (6 bases). The ends were cut back, 8 bases at V and 6 bases at J, with 10 bases in the middle. Germline-derived CDR1 and CDR2 are MNHEY and SVGEGT. The length of the CDR3 is 11 residues. This CDR3 reads CASLQGQTQYF. The CDR3, as DNA: TGTGCCAGCCTGCAGGGGCAGACCCAGTACTTC.

Notes on this clonotype: A much larger clone is a single base away; this may be a read error. The chain recombines TRBV28 with TRBJ2-5; the D gene could be TRBD1 or TRBD2 (6 bases each). The CDR3 is 20 residues long. V was cut by 8 bases and J by 5 bases, with 36 bases left in between. Germline loops: CDR1 MDHEN, CDR2 SYDVKM. The CDR3: CASGTIVSGTGTPWGETQYF. CDR3 coding DNA: TGTGCCAGCGGCACGATTGTCTCCGGGACTGGGACACCCTGGGGGGAGACCCAGTACTTC.

This clonotype was counted only a few times. The chain combines TRBV11-2 with TRBJ2-3; D remains unclear. Germline-derived CDR1 and CDR2 are SGHAT and FQNNGV. The CDR3 contains 14 residues. The V gene lost 2 bases and the J gene lost 0 bases, with 6 bases spanning the gap. The CDR3: CASSLSHSTDTQYF. As DNA, the CDR3 is TGTGCCAGCAGCTTATCCCATAGCACAGATACGCAGTATTTT.